Sequencing of this T cell receptor (beta chain) was carried out in a study of blood T cell repertoires in COVID-19. Ages ranged from about 18 to 89 years, with residence in about two dozen US areas. Categorization into cohorts depended on clinical history that participants reported. As originally analysed: Amplification of reference gene primers provided the estimated nucleated cell counts. Method: immunoSEQ multiplex PCR; TCRdb's copy keeps in-frame clones and lacks some. That table furnishes V, J and clone size, whereas the DNA furnished D and trimming. The sample contains about 230,000 clones, approximately 87% of which appear only once. This clonotype was sampled from a woman between 50 and 59 years old in a cohort exposed to, infected with or recovered from COVID-19 (not recorded which). The sequenced sample was PBMCs or T cells enriched from blood (not recorded which).

Written as DNA, the CDR3 is TGCAGCGTTGCCGGGACAGGGGGCCGTGGCTACACCTTC. Protein product: CSVAGTGGRGYTF. The gene calls are TRBV29-1 and TRBJ1-2, with 12 positions matching TRBD1. V was clipped by 4 bases and J by 7 bases; unmatched bases: 4. The germline V gene encodes CDR1 SQVTM and CDR2 ANQGSEA. This CDR3 is 13 amino acids long.